This T cell receptor beta chain was captured by sequencing in a study of T cells after yellow fever vaccination. Broader study findings: Most primary-vaccination clones reappeared after the booster (about 97% CD4, 88% CD8). Although most clonotypes did not, a small share appeared in both CD4 and CD8 compartments. Compared with primary, the secondary response was weaker and peaked at day 5, not 15.

TCRdb reprocessed the 5' RACE reads with MiXCR, giving one entry per CDR3 protein. The data contain approximately 96,000 distinct CDR3 sequences, almost 9% of them singletons. Only a few counts were recorded for this clonotype. J lost 1 base, V lost 3 bases, and 4 bases had no gene match. CDR1 and CDR2 (germline): LNHDA, SQIVND (reference sequence). The CDR3 sequence is 16 residues long. The clonotype was recovered from a man younger than 30 who received the YFV17D yellow fever vaccine. The V and J genes are TRBV19 and TRBJ2-7; 12 nucleotides align to TRBD2. The source material was CD8+ T cells not binding an NS4B(214-222) dextramer, sorted from PBMCs, sampled about 2 weeks after the first yellow fever vaccination. The CDR3 reads CASSMTSGGPSYEQYF. In DNA, the CDR3 is TGTGCCAGTAGTATGACTAGCGGGGGACCATCCTACGAGCAGTACTTC.